This TCR beta chain was profiled in a study of neoadjuvant nivolumab and ipilimumab in lung cancer. Study-level information: Nivolumab 3 mg/kg was given days 1, 15 and 29, plus ipilimumab 1 mg/kg day 1 in combination.

The table lists this clone with a count of one. What it recognizes is unknown. Regarding the study as a whole: From pretherapy to surgery, tumor richness and clonality rose with dual therapy. Resected tumors had greater TCR richness and clonality than uninvolved lung.

Germline CDR1 reads SGHKS; CDR2 reads YYEKEE (reference sequence). The V end lost 4 bases, the J end lost 0 bases, and 10 bases lay between the germline ends. The CDR3 contains 14 residues. The table came from immunoSEQ multiplex PCR; TCRdb's copy has only in-frame clones and leaves some out. The table includes 6,000 to 8,500 clones, 65% to 85% detected once. The clonotype comes from an adult with non-small cell lung cancer. The J gene is TRBJ1-2, the V gene TRBV5-5; no clear D gene. This sample comprised tumor tissue, obtained after neoadjuvant nivolumab, alone or with ipilimumab, at or shortly before surgery. In DNA, the CDR3 is TGTGCCAGCAGCCCGGACGGATCTAACTATGGCTACACCTTC. It is translated as CASSPDGSNYGYTF. Together with reference TRBV5-5 and TRBJ1-2, the CDR3 gives the full variable domain: DAGVTQSPTHLIKTRGQQVTLRCSPISGHKSVSWYQQVLGQGPQFIFQYYEKEERGRGNFPDRFSARQFPNYSSELNVNALLLGDSALYLCASSPDGSNYGYTFGSGTRLTVV.